The clone carrying this TCR beta chain showed up just a few times. Its antigen is unidentified. This table comes from immunoSEQ multiplex PCR, and its TCRdb copy is limited to in-frame clones, with some not included. This sample has over 55,000 clones, with under 90% found just once. This record belongs to a study of graft-versus-host responses after intestinal transplantation. Overall study context: Induction using anti-thymocyte globulin, followed by tacrolimus and steroids for 3 to 4 years, was given to all recipients.

The V end lost 3 bases, the J end lost 5 bases, and 14 bases lay between the germline ends. The CDR3 has 16 amino acids. CDR1 KGHSH and CDR2 LQKENI come from the germline V gene. This receptor was identified in a human donor who was the organ donor for an intestinal transplant. The rearrangement uses TRBV18 and TRBJ1-6; the D is unclear. The sequences come from unstimulated CD4+ T cells sorted from spleen or lymph node cells, collected before transplant. In nucleotides, the CDR3 is TGTGCCAGCTCACCCCGCCAGACACCCAATAATTCACCCCTCCACTTT. Protein sequence: CASSPRQTPNNSPLHF.